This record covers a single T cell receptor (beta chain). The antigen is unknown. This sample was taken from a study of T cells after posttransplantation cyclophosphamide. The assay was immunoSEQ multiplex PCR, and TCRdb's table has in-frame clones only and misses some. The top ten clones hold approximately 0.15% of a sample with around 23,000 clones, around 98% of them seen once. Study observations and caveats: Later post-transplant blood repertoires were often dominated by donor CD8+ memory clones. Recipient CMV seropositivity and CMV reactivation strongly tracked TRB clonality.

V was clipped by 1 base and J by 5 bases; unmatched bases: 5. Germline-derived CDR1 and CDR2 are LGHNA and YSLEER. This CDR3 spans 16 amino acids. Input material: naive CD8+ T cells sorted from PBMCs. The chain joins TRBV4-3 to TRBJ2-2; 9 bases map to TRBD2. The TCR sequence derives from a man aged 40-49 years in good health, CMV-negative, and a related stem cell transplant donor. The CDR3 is CASSQVSAGGTGELFF. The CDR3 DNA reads TGCGCCAGCAGCCAAGTCTCAGCGGGGGGAACCGGGGAGCTGTTTTTT.